Listed below are T cell receptor beta chains from one sample, sequenced in a study of cytomegalovirus exposure and HLA in healthy donors. Data came from immunoSEQ multiplex PCR; TCRdb stores just in-frame clones and leaves some out. The repertoire consists of more than 120,000 clones, with around three quarters occurring once and the leading ten covering 6.2%. Sequencing used PBMCs. Receptors originate from a woman between 35 and 50 years old in good health and CMV-seropositive. Each CDR3 is given without its conserved first and last residue.

TRBV21-1	TRBJ1-2	ASIQDRANYGYT
TRBV11-2	TRBJ2-1	ASSLGTGVNEQF
TRBV9	TRBJ2-2	ASSVGGRGSGELF
TRBV19	TRBJ2-7	ASSSGQYYEQY
TRBV5-8	TRBJ2-7	ASSALAATAYEQY
TRBV5-1	TRBJ2-7	ASSPGQGAREQY
TRBV27	TRBJ2-7	ASTPLDRLGKFYEQY
TRBV5-6	TRBJ2-4	ASSPWLSNIQY
TRBV28	TRBJ1-2	ASSLPDRVAGYT
TRBV2	TRBJ2-7	ASRTGTSGRGTTEQY
TRBV5-1	TRBJ2-5	ASSSDRLRWETQY
TRBV7-2	TRBJ2-7	ASSLYDEQY
TRBV7-7	TRBJ2-5	ASSLGYLSGGTQY
TRBV29-1	TRBJ1-5	SVDRDYQPQH
TRBV2	TRBJ2-5	ASSSRLAGAQETQY
TRBV5-1	TRBJ2-1	ASSPPTSVVANEQF
TRBV27	TRBJ1-5	ASSLFSYQGGSNQPQH
TRBV7-9	TRBJ2-7	SSSLGTYEQY
TRBV28	TRBJ2-1	ASSPPRQSSSYNEQF
TRBV19	TRBJ1-5	ASSSLDRGHNQPQH
TRBV7-7	TRBJ2-3	ASSLQGAVTDTQY
TRBV7-9	TRBJ2-7	ASSLRTGNEQY
TRBV10-3	TRBJ1-1	AISNTGSNTEAF
TRBV28	TRBJ2-6	ASTRGGSGANVLT
TRBV19	TRBJ2-1	ASSIEGGSYNEQF
TRBV7-7	TRBJ2-2	ASRLAGHTGELF
TRBV5-1	TRBJ2-3	ASARGEDTQY
TRBV6-1	TRBJ1-1	ASSEWAANTEAF
TRBV4-1	TRBJ2-1	ASSPRLAGRNEQF
TRBV19	TRBJ1-2	ASSIGRGQGYT
TRBV18	TRBJ1-5	ASSPLEGSNQPQH
TRBV4-2	TRBJ2-1	ASSQAGTSSYNEQF
TRBV28	TRBJ1-2	ASSPNYGYT